Listed here are 30 T cell receptor beta chains from one sample, sequenced in a study of cytomegalovirus exposure and HLA in healthy donors. Primers included in the PCR were 60 Vbeta and 13 Jbeta primers. The repertoire was sequenced with immunoSEQ multiplex PCR; TCRdb's copy has only in-frame clones and lacks some. The sample consists of almost 200,000 clones, about 76% of them appearing once. Sequencing was performed on PBMCs. The receptors shown here come from a male donor in good health and CMV-seropositive.

This rearrangement joins TRBV4-3 to TRBJ2-7; 11 bases fit TRBD1. Germline lookup yields CDR1 LGHNA and CDR2 YSLEER. The CDR3 contains 15 residues. V lost 4 bases to trimming and J lost 2 bases; unmatched junction nucleotides: 4. CDR3 amino acids: CASSLRTGGPYEQYF. The CDR3 nucleotides are TGCGCCAGCAGCCTTAGGACAGGGGGCCCCTACGAGCAGTACTTC.

The chain has TRBV7-8 and TRBJ2-5, with D perhaps matching TRBD2 (7 bases). This CDR3 has 16 residues. V was pared by 4 bases and J by 7 bases, with 22 bases between. CDR1 SGHVS and CDR2 FQNEAQ come from the germline V gene. The CDR3 nucleotides are TGTGCCAGCAGCTCCCTTTTTGGGGGGGGGCGGGGGACCCAGTACTTC. Encoded protein: CASSSLFGGGRGTQYF.

The J gene is TRBJ1-6, the V gene TRBV2; perhaps TRBD1 as D (6 bases). The ends were cut back, 7 bases at V and 7 bases at J, with 17 bases in the middle. The germline CDR1 and CDR2 sequences are SNHLY and FYNNEI. The CDR3 length is 15 residues. CDR3 bases: TGTGCCAGCAATGCCCAACAGGGAGCCAATTCACCCCTCCACTTT. Translating gives CASNAQQGANSPLHF.

Note on this clone: Sequence at one end of the junction differs from germline and may be a read error. The rearrangement uses TRBV4-1 and TRBJ2-7; D perhaps matches TRBD1 (6 bases). The V gene's germline CDR1 is MGHRA and CDR2 YSYEKL. This CDR3 has 15 amino acids. The DNA for the CDR3 is TGCGCCAGCGGCCAAGAACAGGCAGGGGCCTACGAGCAGTACTTC. This translates into CASGQEQAGAYEQYF.

The CDR3 DNA is TGTGTCAGAAGCTTAACCCCCCCCCGCTACGAGCAGTACTTC. Translating it yields CVRSLTPPRYEQYF. This chain connects TRBV7-5 to TRBJ2-5; the table assigns TRBD2, which was not confirmed against the DNA. The J call may be mistaken, given a closer DNA end match to TRBJ2-7. TRBV7-5 is shown as a pseudogene. This CDR3 has 14 residues.

As concerns this clone: The same CDR3 arises from other DNA sequences in this sample as well. The chain recombines TRBV27 with TRBJ2-1; 10 nucleotides align to TRBD2. Germline-derived CDR1 and CDR2 are MNHEY and SMNVEV (reference sequence). Losses at the gene ends were 2 bases for V and 7 bases for J; bases not matched to a gene: 5. The CDR3 extends over 15 amino acids. CDR3 protein: CASSLGLAGVNEQFF. CDR3 coding DNA: TGTGCCAGCAGTTTAGGGCTAGCGGGAGTGAATGAGCAGTTCTTC.

On this clone itself: Other nucleotide sequences in the sample specify the same CDR3. The rearrangement uses TRBV6-5 and TRBJ1-2, with unresolved D. The germline gives CDR1 MNHEY, CDR2 SVGAGI. The CDR3 spans 14 residues. Trimming took 2 bases from V and 2 from J, leaving 9 bases between them. CDR3 coding DNA: TGTGCCAGCAGTTACCGGGGAGGAAACTATGGCTACACCTTC. This gives the protein CASSYRGGNYGYTF.

This clone was observed once. This chain's CDR3 is CASSEWTERYNEQFF. For the CDR3, the DNA is TGTGCCAGCAGCGAGTGGACTGAGCGCTACAATGAGCAGTTCTTC. This chain joins TRBV9 and TRBJ2-1, with a possible D match to TRBD2 (5 bases). Germline assignment: CDR1 SGDLS and CDR2 YYNGEE. CDR3 length: 15 amino acids. Trimming stripped 3 bases from V and 3 bases from J, with 13 bases between.

The chain combines TRBV2 with TRBJ1-1; D is perhaps TRBD1 (5 bases). Germline V gene lookup returns CDR1 SNHLY and CDR2 FYNNEI. The ends were cut back, 5 bases at V and 2 bases at J, with 18 bases in the middle. The CDR3 spans 16 residues. The CDR3 DNA sequence: TGTGCCAGCAGTACCCTAATGGGGGGGGGTAACACTGAAGCTTTCTTT. It translates to CASSTLMGGGNTEAFF.

The chain links TRBV6-5 to TRBJ2-7; 10 positions agree with TRBD2. Trimming at V came to 7 bases and at J to 1 base, leaving 7 bases not matched to a gene. CDR1 is MNHEY and CDR2 is SVGAGI in the germline V gene. This CDR3 has 15 residues. CDR3 bases: TGTGCCAGCACCTTTACTAGCGGGAAATCCTACGAGCAGTACTTC. Encoded protein: CASTFTSGKSYEQYF.

V gene TRBV5-5 combines with J gene TRBJ1-2; 7 bases match TRBD1. Germline V gene data show CDR1 as SGHKS and CDR2 as YYEKEE (reference sequence). V shed 4 bases and J 4 bases; nucleotides not matched to a gene: 10. The CDR3 is 15 amino acids. CDR3 DNA: TGTGCCAGCAGCGTTTGGACAGGACAGGTCTATGGCTACACCTTC. It specifies CASSVWTGQVYGYTF.

This clone has only one observation. The chain has TRBV7-3 and TRBJ1-6; maybe TRBD1 (6 bases). V was cut by 5 bases and J by 9 bases, with 14 bases left in between. This CDR3 is 14 amino acids long. Per germline, CDR1 SGHTA and CDR2 FQGTGA. CDR3 DNA: TGTGCCAGCAGCCCCTCCGGGACACTTTCACCCCTCCACTTT. It codes for CASSPSGTLSPLHF.

J is TRBJ1-2 and V is TRBV19, with 8 bases matching TRBD1. V shed 6 bases and J 8 bases; nucleotides not matched to a gene: 11. The CDR3 is 14 amino acids. CDR1 and CDR2 from the germline V gene are LNHDA and SQIVND (reference sequence). CDR3 in DNA: TGTGCCAGTAGGATACAGGGGGAGGCACGAGGCTACACCTTC. It yields the protein CASRIQGEARGYTF.

The genes are TRBV11-3 and TRBJ2-1, with TRBD2 matching over 11 bases. The CDR3 runs to 17 residues. Germline CDR1 SGHNT, CDR2 YENEEA. Unmatched junction bases numbered 10, after V lost 1 base and J lost 8 bases. The DNA for the CDR3 is TGTGCCAGCAGCTTAGGCGTACTAGCGGGAGCAGGTGATGAGCAGTTCTTC. It translates to CASSLGVLAGAGDEQFF.

The J gene is TRBJ2-7, the V gene TRBV7-3; 7 bases are shared with TRBD1. The junction had 12 bases not matched to a gene; V was cut back by 1 base and J by 3 bases. Germline V gene lookup returns CDR1 SGHTA and CDR2 FQGTGA. CDR3 size: 17 residues. This CDR3 is CASSLNNRDSPGYEQYF. The CDR3 nucleotides read TGTGCCAGCAGCTTAAACAATCGGGACAGTCCTGGCTACGAGCAGTACTTC.

Turning to this clone: Other DNA sequences within the sample encode an identical CDR3. The V gene is TRBV6-1, the J gene TRBJ1-1; D gene ambiguous. The V gene's germline CDR1 is MNHNS and CDR2 SASEGT. The length of the CDR3 is 13 residues. Trimming took off 2 bases at V and 4 bases at J, with 8 bases between the two ends. The CDR3 DNA reads as TGTGCCAGCAGTGAACGGGGAAGCACTGAAGCTTTCTTT. Amino acid sequence: CASSERGSTEAFF.

The V and J genes are TRBV7-2 and TRBJ2-1; D ambiguous. The V gene's germline CDR1 is SGHTA and CDR2 FQGNSA. The CDR3 sequence is 15 residues long. Trimming removed 2 bases from V and 4 bases from J, with 12 bases in between. Written as DNA, the CDR3 is TGTGCCAGCAGCTTAAGCAAAGCCCCGTACAATGAGCAGTTCTTC. Residues: CASSLSKAPYNEQFF.

This clone came up a few times. Written as DNA, the CDR3 is TGTGCCAGCAGCCCGGGGACAGGGCCCTACAATGAGCAGTTCTTC. It encodes CASSPGTGPYNEQFF. This chain joins TRBV7-2 and TRBJ2-1; 9 bases are shared with TRBD1. V lost 5 bases and J lost 2; bases outside the gene matches: 4. The CDR3 consists of 15 residues. Looked up from germline, CDR1 is SGHTA and CDR2 is FQGNSA.

V usage is TRBV7-8 and J usage is TRBJ1-2; 11 bases match TRBD1. Unmatched junction bases numbered 6, after V lost 5 bases and J lost 1 base. Germline CDR1 reads SGHVS; CDR2 reads FQNEAQ. This CDR3 has 16 amino acids. CDR3: CASSGRTGGNNYGYTF. CDR3 DNA sequence: TGTGCCAGCAGCGGCCGGACAGGGGGCAATAACTATGGCTACACCTTC.

V usage is TRBV6-1 and J usage is TRBJ1-2, with 7 nucleotides matching TRBD1. The germline V gene has CDR1 MNHNS and CDR2 SASEGT. The J segment lost 10 bases and the V segment lost 6 bases, leaving 14 bases of the junction unmatched. CDR3 length equals 14 residues. The CDR3 nucleotides are TGTGCCAGCAGCTCCCTCCGGGACAGCGGAATCTACACCTTC. It specifies CASSSLRDSGIYTF.

V is TRBV29-1 and J is TRBJ1-6; TRBD1 agrees at 8 bases. V gave up 6 bases and J gave up 8 bases; unmatched junction bases: 9. This CDR3 is built from 14 residues. Germline CDR1 reads SQVTM; CDR2 reads ANQGSEA. CDR3 loop: CSVTTGALDSPLHF. CDR3 coding DNA: TGCAGCGTGACGACAGGGGCGCTGGATTCACCCCTCCACTTT.

This CDR3 is CAWTRPPVGGGGYTF. CDR3 DNA sequence: TGTGCCTGGACTCGTCCCCCTGTTGGAGGTGGTGGCTACACCTTC. The chain is built from TRBV30 and TRBJ1-2, with D unresolved. V was clipped by 4 bases and J by 7 bases, with 22 bases between them. Germline CDR1 reads GTSNPN; CDR2 reads SVGIG (reference sequence). The CDR3 consists of 15 residues.

The chain recombines TRBV27 with TRBJ2-2, with 8 bases fitting TRBD1. Looked up from germline, CDR1 is MNHEY and CDR2 is SMNVEV (reference sequence). This CDR3 contains 16 residues. V was clipped by 5 bases and J by 4 bases; unmatched bases: 9. The CDR3 coding sequence is TGTGCCAGCAGTACCTCAGGGGGCCGGTTCACCGGGGAGCTGTTTTTT. Protein sequence: CASSTSGGRFTGELFF.

The chain has TRBV15 and TRBJ2-6, with 9 bases lining up with TRBD1. The CDR3 covers 15 residues. With V trimmed by 8 bases and J by 2 bases, 4 bases remained unmatched. Germline V gene lookup returns CDR1 LNHNV and CDR2 YYDKDF (reference sequence). CDR3 coding DNA: TGTGCCACCGACAGGGGGAGGGCTGGGGCCAACGTCCTGACTTTC. Translating gives CATDRGRAGANVLTF.

The chain is built from TRBV9 and TRBJ1-2, with 11 bases fitting TRBD1. V dropped 3 bases and J dropped 6; count of bases not matched to a gene: 13. The CDR3 is 17 residues long. Germline values: CDR1 SGDLS, CDR2 YYNGEE. CDR3 protein: CASSGRDRGNSLDGYTF. The CDR3, as DNA: TGTGCCAGCAGCGGGCGGGACAGGGGGAACTCATTGGATGGCTACACCTTC.

This chain connects TRBV13 to TRBJ2-3; D not resolved. The V end was cut by 0 bases, the J end by 6 bases, with 4 bases between. Germline loops: CDR1 PRHDT, CDR2 FYEKMQ (reference sequence). The CDR3 has 12 residues. The CDR3: CASSLGQDTQYF. In nucleotides, the CDR3 is TGTGCCAGCAGCTTAGGCCAGGATACGCAGTATTTT.

In DNA form, the CDR3 reads TGCGCCAGCAGCTCACAGGGGGCTGGCTCTGGAAACACCATATATTTT. Translated: CASSSQGAGSGNTIYF. The V call is TRBV5-1, the J call TRBJ1-3; 9 positions agree with TRBD1. The CDR3 has 16 amino acids. V dropped 3 bases and J dropped 0; count of bases not matched to a gene: 4. Germline CDR1 is SGHRS and CDR2 is YFSETQ.

The V call is TRBV19, the J call TRBJ1-1; tentatively, D is TRBD1 (6 bases). The CDR3 is 16 amino acids. Germline V gene lookup returns CDR1 LNHDA and CDR2 SQIVND (reference sequence). V dropped 6 bases and J dropped 0 bases, with 17 bases sitting between them. The CDR3 nucleotides are TGTGCCAGTAGACACGTGGGGGCAGGAATGAACACTGAAGCTTTCTTT. Translated, it gives CASRHVGAGMNTEAFF.

The sample holds a few counts of this clone. The chain couples TRBV18 to TRBJ2-1, with TRBD2 matching 9 bases. CDR1 is KGHSH, CDR2 LQKENI, per germline. The CDR3 is made up of 16 amino acids. Unmatched junction bases numbered 9, after V lost 3 bases and J lost 6 bases. The DNA for the CDR3 is TGTGCCAGCTCACCGCCGAAGATAGCGGGAGCCAATGAGCAGTTCTTC. Translation: CASSPPKIAGANEQFF.

The chain joins TRBV14 to TRBJ2-4; 10 bases are shared with TRBD2. V shed 1 base, J shed 15 bases, and the junction held 3 bases outside the gene matches. This CDR3 is built from 12 residues. Germline CDR1 and CDR2: SGHDN and FVKESK. As DNA, the CDR3 is TGTGCCAGCAGCCAAGGACTAGCGGGCCGGTACTTC. Translated, it gives CASSQGLAGRYF.